Shown below are 32 T cell receptor beta chains from a single sample sequenced in a study of shared clonotypes between healthy human individuals. Sequenced by immunoSEQ multiplex PCR; TCRdb stores in-frame clones only, minus some. The table lists about 980,000 clones, about 80% of them singletons, with about 1.5% in the top ten. Material: memory CD4+ T cells sorted from blood. Sample subset: CD45RA-negative fraction. All receptors come from a young man in good health.

About this clone: This specimen includes other DNA sequences encoding the same CDR3. V is TRBV9 and J is TRBJ2-1, with D unresolved. The CDR3 contains 13 residues. Germline assignment: CDR1 SGDLS and CDR2 YYNGEE. V lost 2 bases to trimming and J lost 5 bases, with 8 bases between them. The CDR3 coding sequence is TGTGCCAGCAGCGTCCGGACGAACAATGAGCAGTTCTTC. As protein: CASSVRTNNEQFF.

The J gene is TRBJ2-1, the V gene TRBV28; 10 nucleotides align to TRBD2. The CDR3 spans 14 residues. Germline CDR1 and CDR2: MDHEN and SYDVKM. The J segment lost 7 bases and the V segment lost 8 bases, leaving 8 bases of the junction unmatched. CDR3 sequence (DNA): TGTGCCAGCTACCCGAGCGGGGGGGGAAATGAGCAGTTCTTC. As protein: CASYPSGGGNEQFF.

The count of this clone is one. The chain employs TRBV2 and TRBJ2-7, with D possibly being TRBD1 or TRBD2 (5 bases each). Trimming removed 10 bases at V and 4 bases at J, with 17 bases between. Germline lookup yields CDR1 SNHLY and CDR2 FYNNEI. The CDR3 covers 13 residues. CDR3 protein: CATNTGTVYEQYF. CDR3 coding DNA: TGTGCCACCAATACCGGGACGGTGTACGAGCAGTACTTC.

The chain has TRBV4-1 and TRBJ2-7; 7 bases are a match to TRBD2. The CDR3 has 16 amino acids. J gave up 0 bases and V 4 bases, and 9 bases lay outside the gene matches. Looked up from germline, CDR1 is MGHRA and CDR2 is YSYEKL. The CDR3 DNA sequence: TGCGCCAGCAGCCTCAATAGCGGGTCTAGCTCCTACGAGCAGTACTTC. Amino acids: CASSLNSGSSSYEQYF.

The DNA of the CDR3 is TGTGCCAGCAGGACCTCAGGGTTTTCCAATCAGCCCCAGCATTTT. Translating gives CASRTSGFSNQPQHF. The rearrangement links TRBV28 to TRBJ1-5; TRBD1 might be the D (5 bases). Germline loops: CDR1 MDHEN, CDR2 SYDVKM. The CDR3 extends over 15 amino acids. V was clipped by 6 bases and J by 3 bases, with 15 bases between them.

In this sample, this clone turned up once. The chain combines TRBV27 with TRBJ1-5; 7 bases match TRBD1. The J segment lost 3 bases and the V segment lost 6 bases, leaving 5 bases of the junction unmatched. Germline V gives CDR1 MNHEY, CDR2 SMNVEV (reference sequence). The CDR3 is 14 residues long. The CDR3 DNA reads as TGTGCCAGCAGCCCGACAGGGACCAATCAGCCCCAGCATTTT. Residues: CASSPTGTNQPQHF.

The chain couples TRBV6-1 to TRBJ2-5, with a tentative D call TRBD2 (6 bases). The V end lost 5 bases, the J end lost 5 bases, and 15 bases lay between the germline ends. The CDR3 covers 14 residues. Germline V CDR1 and CDR2: MNHNS, SASEGT. CDR3 sequence: CASSRGTLEETQYF. Here the CDR3 DNA reads TGTGCCAGCAGTCGGGGGACTTTAGAGGAGACCCAGTACTTC.

The chain uses TRBV10-3 and TRBJ2-7; D call uncertain. This CDR3 region has 12 residues. CDR1 ENHRY and CDR2 SYGVKD come from the germline V gene. Deletions cut 9 bases from V and 8 bases from J, with 17 bases between. As DNA, the CDR3 is TGTGCCATTAACGACGGAGCTATTAAGCAGTACTTC. It yields the protein CAINDGAIKQYF.

This clone was detected a few times. The chain recombines TRBV11-2 with TRBJ1-4, with D hard to call. In germline, CDR1 is SGHAT, CDR2 FQNNGV. Between the trimmed V and J ends, which lost 5 bases and 6 bases, there was a span of 16 bases. This CDR3 has 15 amino acids. CDR3 nucleotide sequence: TGTGCCAGCAGCCGGAAAGGAGAGTTCGATGAAAAACTGTTTTTT. Its translation is CASSRKGEFDEKLFF.

This clone was counted a single time. The rearrangement uses TRBV9 and TRBJ2-1; the match to TRBD2 covers 11 bases. Germline V gives CDR1 SGDLS, CDR2 YYNGEE. Germline trimming cut 4 bases from V and 6 bases from J; bases unmatched to any gene: 6. The length of the CDR3 is 15 residues. Here the CDR3 reads CASSLAGGPSNEQFF. The CDR3 region has the DNA TGTGCCAGCAGCTTAGCGGGGGGGCCCTCCAATGAGCAGTTCTTC.

This clone was observed a handful of times. This chain uses TRBV10-3 with TRBJ1-3, with D hard to call. V lost 6 bases and J 2 bases, leaving 14 bases between the germline ends. Looked up from germline, CDR1 is ENHRY and CDR2 is SYGVKD. CDR3 length: 15 amino acids. The CDR3: CAIRDKALTGNTIYF. CDR3 in DNA: TGTGCCATCAGGGATAAGGCGTTGACTGGAAACACCATATATTTT.

The V call is TRBV19, the J call TRBJ1-4, with TRBD1 matching over 9 bases. Germline V gene data show CDR1 as LNHDA and CDR2 as SQIVND (reference sequence). After removal of 3 bases from V and 0 bases from J, the junction contained 8 bases not matched to a gene. The CDR3 has 18 amino acids. In DNA, the CDR3 is TGTGCCAGTAGTATCGGACAGGGGAGCACGGCAACTAATGAAAAACTGTTTTTT. This gives the protein CASSIGQGSTATNEKLFF.

The rearrangement links TRBV7-8 to TRBJ2-7; D might be TRBD1 (6 bases). Trimming shortened V by 5 bases and J by 3 bases, and 20 bases separated the two germline ends. There are 16 residues in the CDR3. The germline V gene has CDR1 SGHVS and CDR2 FQNEAQ. CDR3 nucleotide sequence: TGTGCCAGCAGCCTTACCCTCGACAGGACCTACTACGAGCAGTACTTC. Protein product: CASSLTLDRTYYEQYF.

In the case of this clone: A much more abundant neighbour one base away suggests this may be a read error. Distinct nucleotide sequences in the sample also encode this CDR3. The chain employs TRBV7-9 and TRBJ1-2; D remains unclear. The CDR3 sequence is 12 residues long. The germline CDR1 and CDR2 sequences are SEHNR and FQNEAQ (reference sequence). Trimming stripped 1 base from V and 4 bases from J, with 4 bases between. CDR3 sequence: CASSLDGYGYTF. CDR3 DNA: TGTGCCAGCAGCTTAGACGGCTATGGCTACACCTTC.

CDR3 coding DNA: TGTGCCAGCAGCCTGTCGGAGGTACGAGATACGCAGTATTTT. It yields the protein CASSLSEVRDTQYF. The V call is TRBV7-9, the J call TRBJ2-3, with D tentatively TRBD2 (5 bases). Germline lookup yields CDR1 SEHNR and CDR2 FQNEAQ (reference sequence). This CDR3 is built from 14 residues. V lost 5 bases to trimming and J lost 5 bases, with 14 bases between them.

The chain couples TRBV30 to TRBJ1-5; D gene uncertain. V lost 0 bases and J lost 0, with 12 bases in between. This CDR3 has 16 amino acids. The germline gives CDR1 GTSNPN, CDR2 SVGIG (reference sequence). This CDR3 reads CAWSVPRSASNQPQHF. CDR3 DNA: TGTGCCTGGAGTGTTCCCCGATCGGCTAGCAATCAGCCCCAGCATTTT.

The V and J genes are TRBV2 and TRBJ2-3; D is unclear. V was pared by 4 bases and J by 0 bases, with 11 bases between. The CDR3 is 15 amino acids. The germline CDR1 and CDR2 sequences are SNHLY and FYNNEI. CDR3 residues: CASSVLTSSTDTQYF. CDR3 in DNA: TGTGCCAGCAGTGTTTTAACATCGAGCACAGATACGCAGTATTTT.

In its sample, this clone was seen once. In nucleotides, the CDR3 is TGTGCCAGCAGCGTTAAGGGTCCGGGAGGTGGGGCTGGAGGGGCCAACGTCCTGACTTTC. This sequence encodes CASSVKGPGGGAGGANVLTF. V and J are TRBV9 and TRBJ2-6; the match to TRBD2 covers 7 bases. CDR1 and CDR2 (germline): SGDLS, YYNGEE. Germline trimming cut 2 bases from V and 4 bases from J; bases unmatched to any gene: 18. The CDR3 covers 20 residues.

The chain carries TRBV19 and TRBJ1-5, with D hard to call. Looked up from germline, CDR1 is LNHDA and CDR2 is SQIVND (reference sequence). Trimming shortened V by 6 bases and J by 1 base, and 4 bases separated the two germline ends. CDR3 size: 12 residues. The CDR3 protein is CASRMSNQPQHF. In nucleotides, the CDR3 is TGTGCCAGTAGGATGAGCAATCAGCCCCAGCATTTT.

The chain carries TRBV7-9 and TRBJ2-2, with 11 bases lining up with TRBD2. The CDR3 covers 18 residues. The germline V gene has CDR1 SEHNR and CDR2 FQNEAQ (reference sequence). V was pared by 2 bases and J by 6 bases, with 11 bases of the junction left unmatched. CDR3: CASSLSPSGRRGPGELFF. The CDR3 DNA reads TGTGCCAGCAGCTTATCCCCTAGCGGGAGGCGAGGCCCCGGGGAGCTGTTTTTT.

This clone has just a few counts. The rearrangement uses TRBV30 and TRBJ1-2, with no clear D. Germline-derived CDR1 and CDR2 are GTSNPN and SVGIG (reference sequence). This CDR3 contains 12 residues. V was clipped by 2 bases and J by 5 bases, with 9 bases between them. CDR3 nucleotide sequence: TGTGCCTGGAGTCCGAGACTTTATGGCTACACCTTC. It specifies CAWSPRLYGYTF. The variable domain in full, with the rest retrieved from reference TRBV30 and TRBJ1-2, is SQTIHQWPATLVQPVGSPLSLECTVEGTSNPNLYWYRQAAGRGLQLLFYSVGIGQISSEVPQNLSASRPQDRQFILSSKKLLLSDSGFYLCAWSPRLYGYTFGSGTRLTVV.

This clone was counted a few times. The genes are TRBV6-5 and TRBJ2-1; 9 bases are shared with TRBD2. V was pared by 7 bases and J by 4 bases, with 8 bases of the junction left unmatched. The CDR3 consists of 15 residues. CDR1 MNHEY and CDR2 SVGAGI come from the germline V gene. The CDR3 is CASMPTSGPYNEQFF. The CDR3 bases are TGTGCCAGCATGCCTACTAGCGGGCCTTACAATGAGCAGTTCTTC.

The chain's CDR3 is CASSRDPGGATEAFF. In DNA, the CDR3 is TGTGCCAGCAGCCGCGACCCGGGGGGGGCCACTGAAGCTTTCTTT. The chain is built from TRBV9 and TRBJ1-1; TRBD1 might be the D (6 bases). This CDR3 has 15 amino acids. V was trimmed by 4 bases and J by 4 bases, leaving 17 bases between them. Germline lookup yields CDR1 SGDLS and CDR2 YYNGEE.

As to this clone: Other DNA sequences from this sample encode an identical CDR3 as well. V and J are TRBV11-2 and TRBJ1-6; D unclear. Trimming took off 3 bases at V and 7 bases at J, with 7 bases between the two ends. The CDR3 length is 13 residues. Per germline, CDR1 SGHAT and CDR2 FQNNGV. The CDR3 DNA reads TGTGCCAGCAGCTTCGGAGGGAATTCACCCCTCCACTTT. Translated, it gives CASSFGGNSPLHF.

This clone was seen a handful of times. J is TRBJ2-7 and V is TRBV7-2; D tentatively reads TRBD1 or TRBD2 (5 bases each). This CDR3 has 12 amino acids. The V end was cut by 5 bases, the J end by 3 bases, with 8 bases between. CDR1 SGHTA and CDR2 FQGNSA come from the germline V gene. As DNA, the CDR3 is TGTGCCAGCAGCCGGGACCTCTACGAGCAGTACTTC. Translation gives CASSRDLYEQYF.

V is TRBV14 and J is TRBJ1-2; 9 nucleotides match TRBD1. J was trimmed by 4 bases and V by 4 bases; bases with no gene match: 4. The CDR3 covers 14 residues. Germline values: CDR1 SGHDN, CDR2 FVKESK. CDR3 bases: TGTGCCAGCAGCCCTACAGGGGGCGGCTATGGCTACACCTTC. This gives the protein CASSPTGGGYGYTF.

This chain connects TRBV7-9 to TRBJ2-3, with D possibly matching TRBD1 (5 bases). CDR1 and CDR2 from the germline V gene are SEHNR and FQNEAQ (reference sequence). Trimming removed 5 bases from V and 5 bases from J, with 17 bases in between. The CDR3 is made up of 15 amino acids. CDR3 DNA: TGTGCCAGCAGCACCAAGACAGCCAGGCAAGATACGCAGTATTTT. This gives the protein CASSTKTARQDTQYF. The full variable domain, with the rest looked up from reference TRBV7-9 and TRBJ2-3, is DTGVSQNPRHKITKRGQNVTFRCDPISEHNRLYWYRQTLGQGPEFLTYFQNEAQLEKSRLLSDRFSAERPKGSFSTLEIQRTEQGDSAMYLCASSTKTARQDTQYFGPGTRLTVL.

The rearrangement links TRBV19 to TRBJ1-6, with D possibly matching TRBD1 (5 bases). The length of the CDR3 is 15 residues. Trimming shortened V by 5 bases and J by 11 bases, and 19 bases separated the two germline ends. Per the germline V gene, CDR1 is LNHDA and CDR2 is SQIVND (reference sequence). The CDR3 DNA reads TGTGCCAGTAGTCAGTCGATGGGGGAAACGGCACCCCTCCACTTT. Its translation is CASSQSMGETAPLHF.

V is TRBV4-3 and J is TRBJ2-3; D uncertain. The CDR3 totals 14 residues. V gave up 3 bases and J gave up 4 bases, with 11 bases separating them. Per the germline V gene, CDR1 is LGHNA and CDR2 is YSLEER. CDR3 amino acids: CASSQRIGADTQYF. The CDR3 DNA reads TGCGCCAGCAGCCAGAGAATAGGTGCAGATACGCAGTATTTT.

CDR3: CASSLSPQETQYF. The DNA of the CDR3 is TGTGCCAGCAGCTTATCCCCCCAAGAGACCCAGTACTTC. V gene TRBV11-3 combines with J gene TRBJ2-5; no firm D call. Trimming took 2 bases from V and 1 from J, leaving 5 bases between them. The CDR3 consists of 13 residues. Per germline, CDR1 SGHNT and CDR2 YENEEA.

In the case of this clone: The identical CDR3 is also encoded by other nucleotide sequences in the sample. The V and J genes are TRBV19 and TRBJ1-5, with TRBD1 as a possible D gene (6 bases). V was pared by 7 bases and J by 0 bases, with 13 bases between. The CDR3 runs 15 residues. Per germline, CDR1 LNHDA and CDR2 SQIVND (reference sequence). The chain's CDR3 is CASTPGGSSNQPQHF. CDR3 in DNA: TGTGCCAGTACCCCGGGGGGCAGTAGCAATCAGCCCCAGCATTTT.

V is TRBV6-5 and J is TRBJ2-1, with D possibly being TRBD1 or TRBD2 (6 bases each). Between the trimmed V and J ends, which lost 4 bases and 4 bases, there was a span of 11 bases. Germline V lookup: CDR1 MNHEY, CDR2 SVGAGI. The CDR3 loop spans 14 amino acids. In DNA form, the CDR3 reads TGTGCCAGCAGTTTGGGGGGCGGGTACAATGAGCAGTTCTTC. Its translation: CASSLGGGYNEQFF.